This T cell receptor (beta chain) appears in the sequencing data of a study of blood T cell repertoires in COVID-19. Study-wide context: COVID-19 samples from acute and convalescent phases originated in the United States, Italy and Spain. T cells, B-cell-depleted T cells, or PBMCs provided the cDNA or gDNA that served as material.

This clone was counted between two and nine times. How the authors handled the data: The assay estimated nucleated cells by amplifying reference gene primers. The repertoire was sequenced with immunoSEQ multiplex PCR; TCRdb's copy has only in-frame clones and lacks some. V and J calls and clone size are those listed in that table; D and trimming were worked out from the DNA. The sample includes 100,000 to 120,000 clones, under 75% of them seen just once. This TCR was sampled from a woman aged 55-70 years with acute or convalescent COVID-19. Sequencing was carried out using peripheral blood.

The CDR3 here is CASSNTGRSTEAFF. Written as DNA, the CDR3 is TGTGCCAGCAGCAACACAGGGAGAAGCACTGAAGCTTTCTTT. The rearrangement joins TRBV25-1 to TRBJ1-1; perhaps TRBD1 as D (6 bases). V gave up 6 bases and J gave up 4 bases, with 15 bases separating them. The CDR3 is made up of 14 amino acids. Germline assignment: CDR1 MGHDK and CDR2 SYGVNS.